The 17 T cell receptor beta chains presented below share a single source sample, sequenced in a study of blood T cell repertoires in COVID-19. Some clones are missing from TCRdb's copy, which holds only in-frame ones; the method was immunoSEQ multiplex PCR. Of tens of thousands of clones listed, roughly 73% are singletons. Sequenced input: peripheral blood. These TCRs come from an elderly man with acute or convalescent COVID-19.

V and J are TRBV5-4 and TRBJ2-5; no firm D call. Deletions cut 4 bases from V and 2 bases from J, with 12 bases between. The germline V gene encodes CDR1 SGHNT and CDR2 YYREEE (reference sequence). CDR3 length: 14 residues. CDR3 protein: CASSRKAGQETQYF. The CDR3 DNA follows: TGTGCCAGCAGCCGAAAAGCAGGACAAGAGACCCAGTACTTC.

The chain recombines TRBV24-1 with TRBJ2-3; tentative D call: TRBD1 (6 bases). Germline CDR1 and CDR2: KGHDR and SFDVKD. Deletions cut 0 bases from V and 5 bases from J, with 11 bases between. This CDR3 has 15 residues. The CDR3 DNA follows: TGTGCCACCAGTGATTTGAAGGGGGAAATAGATACGCAGTATTTT. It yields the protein CATSDLKGEIDTQYF.

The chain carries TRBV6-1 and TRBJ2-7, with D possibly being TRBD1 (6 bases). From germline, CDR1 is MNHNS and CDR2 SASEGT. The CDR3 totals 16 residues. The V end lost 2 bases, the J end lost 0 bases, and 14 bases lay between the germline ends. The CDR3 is CASSEYGQSSSYEQYF. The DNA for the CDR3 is TGTGCCAGCAGTGAATACGGACAGTCCTCCTCCTACGAGCAGTACTTC.

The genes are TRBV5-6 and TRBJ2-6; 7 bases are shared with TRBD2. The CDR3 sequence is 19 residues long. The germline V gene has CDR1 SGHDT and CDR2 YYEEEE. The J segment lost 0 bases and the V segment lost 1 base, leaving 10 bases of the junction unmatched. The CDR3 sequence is CASSLLRAGTISGANVLTF. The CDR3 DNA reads TGTGCCAGCAGCTTGCTTAGGGCAGGGACTATCTCTGGGGCCAACGTCCTGACTTTC.

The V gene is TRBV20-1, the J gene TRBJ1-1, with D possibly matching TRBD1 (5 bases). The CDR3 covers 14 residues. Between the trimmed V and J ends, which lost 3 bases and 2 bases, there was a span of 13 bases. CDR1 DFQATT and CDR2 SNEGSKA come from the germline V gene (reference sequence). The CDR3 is CSASQGLRNTEAFF. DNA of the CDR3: TGCAGTGCTAGTCAGGGCTTGAGAAACACTGAAGCTTTCTTT.

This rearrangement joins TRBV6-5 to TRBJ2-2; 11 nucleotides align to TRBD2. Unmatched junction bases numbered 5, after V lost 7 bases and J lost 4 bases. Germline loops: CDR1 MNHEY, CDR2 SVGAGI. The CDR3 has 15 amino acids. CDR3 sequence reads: CASNLLAGVTGELFF. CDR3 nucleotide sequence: TGTGCCAGCAACTTACTAGCGGGAGTCACCGGGGAGCTGTTTTTT.

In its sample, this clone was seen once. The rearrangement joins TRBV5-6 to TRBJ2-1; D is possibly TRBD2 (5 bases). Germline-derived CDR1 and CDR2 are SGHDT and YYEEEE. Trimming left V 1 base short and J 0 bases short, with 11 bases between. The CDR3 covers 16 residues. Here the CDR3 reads CASSLFRGSSYNEQFF. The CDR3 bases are TGTGCCAGCAGCTTGTTTCGGGGAAGCTCCTACAATGAGCAGTTCTTC.

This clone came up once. The CDR3 bases are TGCGCCAGCAGCTTTAATAGCGGCCAAGAGACCCAGTACTTC. Protein sequence: CASSFNSGQETQYF. The chain employs TRBV5-1 and TRBJ2-5; D may be TRBD2 (6 bases). Germline V lookup: CDR1 SGHRS, CDR2 YFSETQ. V was shortened by 2 bases and J by 1 base, with 9 bases between the two germline ends. CDR3 length: 14 residues. The whole variable domain, filled in from reference TRBV5-1 and TRBJ2-5, reads KAGVTQTPRYLIKTRGQQVTLSCSPISGHRSVSWYQQTPGQGLQFLFEYFSETQRNKGNFPGRFSGRQFSNSRSEMNVSTLELGDSALYLCASSFNSGQETQYFGPGTRLLVL.

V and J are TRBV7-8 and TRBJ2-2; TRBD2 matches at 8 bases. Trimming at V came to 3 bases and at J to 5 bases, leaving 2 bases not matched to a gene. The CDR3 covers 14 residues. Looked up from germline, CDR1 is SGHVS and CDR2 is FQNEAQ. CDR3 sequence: CASSLKRGTGELFF. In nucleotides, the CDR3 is TGTGCCAGCAGCTTGAAGCGGGGGACCGGGGAGCTGTTTTTT.

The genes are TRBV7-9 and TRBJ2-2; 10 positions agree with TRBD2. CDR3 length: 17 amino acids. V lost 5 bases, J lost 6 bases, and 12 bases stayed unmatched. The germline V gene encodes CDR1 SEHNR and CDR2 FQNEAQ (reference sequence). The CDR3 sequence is CASSAPRLAGEPGELFF. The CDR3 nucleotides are TGTGCCAGCAGCGCGCCTAGGCTAGCGGGAGAGCCCGGGGAGCTGTTTTTT.

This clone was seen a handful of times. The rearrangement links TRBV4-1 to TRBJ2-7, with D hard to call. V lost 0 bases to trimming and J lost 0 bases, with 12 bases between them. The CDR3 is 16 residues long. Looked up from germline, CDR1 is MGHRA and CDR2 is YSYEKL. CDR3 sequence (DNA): TGCGCCAGCAGCCAAGATGGCAGCGTCTACTCCTACGAGCAGTACTTC. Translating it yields CASSQDGSVYSYEQYF.

CDR3 in amino acids: CASSVAGTSGSYNEQFF. The CDR3 DNA follows: TGTGCCAGCAGCGTAGCCGGGACTAGCGGCTCCTACAATGAGCAGTTCTTC. This chain links TRBV9 with TRBJ2-1, with TRBD2 matching 11 bases. The V segment lost 0 bases and the J segment 0 bases; nucleotides outside the gene matches: 2. Germline lookup yields CDR1 SGDLS and CDR2 YYNGEE. The length of the CDR3 is 17 residues.

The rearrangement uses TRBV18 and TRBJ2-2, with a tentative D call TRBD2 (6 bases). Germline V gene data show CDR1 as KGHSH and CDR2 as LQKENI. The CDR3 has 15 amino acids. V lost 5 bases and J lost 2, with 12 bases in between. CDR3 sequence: CASSSRGTNTGELFF. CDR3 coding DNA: TGTGCCAGCTCATCTCGAGGGACTAACACCGGGGAGCTGTTTTTT.

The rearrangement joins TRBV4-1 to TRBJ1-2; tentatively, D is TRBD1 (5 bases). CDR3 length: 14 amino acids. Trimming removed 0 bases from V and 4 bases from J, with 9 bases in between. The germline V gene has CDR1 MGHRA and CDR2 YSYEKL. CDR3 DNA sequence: TGCGCCAGCAGCCAAGATGAGACAGCCTATGGCTACACCTTC. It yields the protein CASSQDETAYGYTF.

CDR3 bases: TGTGCCAGCAGCTTAGGTCTAGCGGGAGGGACCGGGGAGCTGTTTTTT. This gives the protein CASSLGLAGGTGELFF. The gene calls are TRBV5-4 and TRBJ2-2; 12 bases fit TRBD2. Germline V gives CDR1 SGHNT, CDR2 YYREEE (reference sequence). This CDR3 has 16 amino acids. Losses at the gene ends were 2 bases for V and 5 bases for J; bases not matched to a gene: 4.

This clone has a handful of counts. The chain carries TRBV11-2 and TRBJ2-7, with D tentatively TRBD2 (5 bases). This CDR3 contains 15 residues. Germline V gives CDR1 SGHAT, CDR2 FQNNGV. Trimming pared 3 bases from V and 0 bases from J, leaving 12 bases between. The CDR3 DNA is TGTGCCAGCAGCTTCCAACTAGTTCCCTCCTACGAGCAGTACTTC. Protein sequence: CASSFQLVPSYEQYF.

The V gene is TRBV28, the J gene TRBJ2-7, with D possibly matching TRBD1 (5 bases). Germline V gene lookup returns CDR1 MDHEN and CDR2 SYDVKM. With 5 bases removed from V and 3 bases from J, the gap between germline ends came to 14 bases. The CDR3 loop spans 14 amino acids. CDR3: CASSIQGTDYEQYF. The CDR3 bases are TGTGCCAGCAGTATCCAGGGTACGGACTACGAGCAGTACTTC.